Listed below are T cell receptor beta chains from one sample, sequenced in a study of T cells in Graves' hyperthyroidism and ophthalmopathy. Each CDR3 protein is one row after TCRdb ran MiXCR on the multiplex PCR reads. The table shows 370,000 or so distinct CDR3 sequences, with around 16% occurring only once. The sequenced sample consisted of blood. These receptors originate from a woman younger than 35 with Graves' hyperthyroidism that later progressed to Graves' ophthalmopathy. The CDR3 runs from the conserved cysteine through the conserved F or W. The D gene is left open where the match is weak. Clone sizes are given selectively: once, few, many, or a class where the clone is expanded.

clone_size	cdr3_length	v_call	j_call	d_call	cdr3_aa	cdr3_nt
NA	17	TRBV11-2	TRBJ2-2	NA	CASSPGAGNKNTGELFF	TGTGCCAGCAGCCCAGGAGCAGGGAATAAGAACACCGGGGAGCTGTTTTTT
many	15	TRBV2	TRBJ1-1	TRBD1	CASRAGQGVVTEAFF	TGTGCCAGCAGAGCCGGACAGGGCGTCGTAACTGAAGCTTTCTTT
few	14	TRBV20-1	TRBJ2-2	TRBD2	CSASVSGRTGELFF	TGCAGTGCTAGTGTTAGCGGGAGGACCGGGGAGCTGTTTTTT
NA	15	TRBV4-2	TRBJ2-1	NA	CASSQDTRPYNEQFF	TGTGCCAGCAGCCAAGACACTAGACCCTACAATGAGCAGTTCTTC
NA	14	TRBV6-5	TRBJ2-1	NA	CASSYQGLYNEQFF	TGTGCCAGCAGTTATCAGGGTCTCTACAATGAGCAGTTCTTC
few	13	TRBV29-1	TRBJ1-2	NA	CSVDEGGTYGYTF	TGCAGCGTTGACGAGGGAGGGACCTATGGCTACACCTTC
many	13	TRBV2	TRBJ2-7	TRBD2	CASIGGVDYEQYF	TGTGCCAGCATTGGGGGGGTCGACTACGAGCAGTACTTC
few	14	TRBV6-1	TRBJ2-6	NA	CASIAGYGANVLTF	TGTGCCAGCATTGCAGGGTACGGGGCCAACGTCCTGACTTTC
many	15	TRBV7-3	TRBJ1-1	NA	CASSAAVRGTAEAFF	TGTGCCAGCAGCGCCGCAGTGAGGGGGACCGCTGAAGCTTTCTTT
many	16	TRBV7-8	TRBJ2-2	TRBD2	CASSLTRTSYTGELFF	TGTGCCAGCAGCTTAACACGGACTAGCTACACCGGGGAGCTGTTTTTT
many	15	TRBV2	TRBJ2-5	TRBD2	CASSGTSGNGETQYF	TGTGCCAGCAGTGGAACTAGCGGTAATGGGGAGACCCAGTACTTC
many	15	TRBV12-3/TRBV12-4	TRBJ2-3	NA	CASSTRLVLTDTQYF	TGTGCCAGCAGTACCAGACTAGTTCTCACAGATACGCAGTATTTT
many	18	TRBV14	TRBJ2-1	NA	CASSQGQLTDSTYNEQFF	TGTGCCAGCAGCCAAGGGCAGTTGACAGACAGTACCTACAATGAGCAGTTCTTC
NA	16	TRBV7-2	TRBJ2-1	NA	CASSPEGHRVVNEQFF	TGTGCCAGCAGCCCGGAGGGACACCGGGTGGTCAATGAGCAGTTCTTC
many	16	TRBV2	TRBJ2-5	NA	CASSEGRLADGETQYF	TGTGCCAGCAGTGAAGGTCGGCTAGCCGACGGGGAGACCCAGTACTTC
NA	15	TRBV20-1	TRBJ2-7	TRBD1	CSARDQGTGVYEQYF	TGCAGTGCTAGAGATCAGGGGACAGGGGTCTACGAGCAGTACTTC
many	15	TRBV20-1	TRBJ2-7	NA	CSARDSGLSRYEQYF	TGCAGTGCTAGAGATTCGGGGCTAAGTCGGTACGAGCAGTACTTC
NA	15	TRBV30	TRBJ2-2	NA	CAWSVRGTHTGELFF	TGTGCCTGGAGTGTACGGGGGACTCACACCGGGGAGCTGTTTTTT
NA	15	TRBV7-2	TRBJ2-4	NA	CASSHRRDFKNIQYF	TGTGCCAGCAGTCACAGAAGGGACTTTAAAAACATTCAGTACTTC
NA	15	TRBV19	TRBJ2-6	NA	CASSPISSGANVLTF	TGTGCCAGTAGTCCGATATCATCTGGGGCCAACGTCCTGACTTTC
NA	16	TRBV12-3/TRBV12-4	TRBJ2-1	NA	CASSSLGGELGNEQFF	TGTGCCAGCAGTTCCCTAGGGGGAGAATTGGGCAATGAGCAGTTCTTC
few	16	TRBV10-3	TRBJ2-3	TRBD2	CAISEGGGLATDTQYF	TGTGCCATCAGTGAGGGAGGGGGACTAGCAACAGATACGCAGTATTTT
NA	17	TRBV2	TRBJ2-6	TRBD2	CASSGLAGVGGANVLTF	TGTGCCAGCAGTGGACTAGCGGGAGTAGGTGGGGCCAACGTCCTGACTTTC